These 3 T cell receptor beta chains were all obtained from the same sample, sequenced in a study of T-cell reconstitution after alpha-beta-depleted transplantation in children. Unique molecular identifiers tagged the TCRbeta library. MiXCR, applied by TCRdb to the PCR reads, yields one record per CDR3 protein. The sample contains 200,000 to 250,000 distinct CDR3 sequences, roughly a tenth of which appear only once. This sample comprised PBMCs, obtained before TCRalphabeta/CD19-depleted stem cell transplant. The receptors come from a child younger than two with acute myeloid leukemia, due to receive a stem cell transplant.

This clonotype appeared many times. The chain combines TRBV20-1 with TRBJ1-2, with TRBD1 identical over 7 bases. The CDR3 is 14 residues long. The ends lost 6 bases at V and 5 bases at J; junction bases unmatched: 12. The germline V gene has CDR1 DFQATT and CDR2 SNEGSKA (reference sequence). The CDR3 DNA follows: TGCAGTGCATTCCGGCCTACAGGGGATTATGGCTACACCTTC. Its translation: CSAFRPTGDYGYTF.

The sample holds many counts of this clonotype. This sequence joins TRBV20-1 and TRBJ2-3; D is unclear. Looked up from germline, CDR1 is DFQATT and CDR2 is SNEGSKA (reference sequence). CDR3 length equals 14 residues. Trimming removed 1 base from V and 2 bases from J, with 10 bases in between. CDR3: CSARVRTLTDTQYF. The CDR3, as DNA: TGCAGTGCTAGAGTCAGAACTCTCACAGATACGCAGTATTTT.

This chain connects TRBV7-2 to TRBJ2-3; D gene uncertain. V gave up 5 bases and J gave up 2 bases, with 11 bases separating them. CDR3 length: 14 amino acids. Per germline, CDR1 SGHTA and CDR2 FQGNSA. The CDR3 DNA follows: TGTGCCAGCAGCCAAAATAGCTACACAGATACGCAGTATTTT. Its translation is CASSQNSYTDTQYF.